These 31 T cell receptor beta chains were sequenced from one sample in a study of cytomegalovirus exposure and HLA in healthy donors. Both 60 Vbeta primers and 13 Jbeta primers went into the PCR. Sequencing was performed with immunoSEQ multiplex PCR; in TCRdb, only in-frame clones are kept and a portion is missing. Among roughly 70,000 clones listed, just under 75% were seen once. The sample comprised PBMCs. These receptors all stem from a human donor in good health.

The sample holds one count of this clone. The chain is built from TRBV5-4 and TRBJ2-7; no clear D. The CDR3 length is 13 residues. The germline V gene encodes CDR1 SGHNT and CDR2 YYREEE (reference sequence). V gave up 0 bases and J gave up 3 bases, with 7 bases separating them. DNA of the CDR3: TGTGCCAGCAGCTTGGAGATCTACTACGAGCAGTACTTC. Translating gives CASSLEIYYEQYF.

The CDR3 bases are TGTGCCAGCACTGCAGGATATGGCTACACCTTC. This translates into CASTAGYGYTF. The chain is built from TRBV6-5 and TRBJ1-2; D unresolved. Germline lookup yields CDR1 MNHEY and CDR2 SVGAGI. V was pared by 7 bases and J by 5 bases, with 8 bases between. This CDR3 is built from 11 residues.

V and J are TRBV27 and TRBJ1-2; D uncertain. With 3 bases removed from V and 4 bases from J, the gap between germline ends came to 9 bases. The length of the CDR3 is 13 residues. Germline V gene sequence: CDR1 MNHEY, CDR2 SMNVEV (reference sequence). The CDR3 sequence is CASSFSGVYGYTF. Written as DNA, the CDR3 is TGTGCCAGCAGTTTTTCCGGAGTCTATGGCTACACCTTC.

This clone has a handful of counts. The junction and the germline gene differ at one end; a read error may be behind it. The rearrangement links TRBV25-1 to TRBJ1-5, with unresolved D. This CDR3 has 11 amino acids. Per the germline V gene, CDR1 is MGHDK and CDR2 is SYGVNS. The CDR3 DNA follows: TGTGCCAGCAGTGAAGGTCAGGCCCAGCATTTT. Residues: CASSEGQAQHF. Together with reference TRBV25-1 and TRBJ1-5, the CDR3 gives the full variable domain: EADIYQTPRYLVIGTGKKITLECSQTMGHDKMYWYQQDPGMELHLIHYSYGVNSTEKGDLSSESTVSRIRTEHFPLTLESARPSHTSQYLCASSEGQAQHFGDGTRLSIL.

V usage is TRBV6-4 and J usage is TRBJ1-1; D is ambiguous. Germline CDR1 and CDR2: MRHNA and SNTAGT. The CDR3 runs to 13 residues. The V end was cut by 3 bases, the J end by 12 bases, with 17 bases between. CDR3 DNA: TGTGCCAGCAGTGATACCCCCGCGGGTGCGTCTTTCTTT. This translates into CASSDTPAGASFF.

This clone has just a few counts. The gene calls are TRBV12-5 and TRBJ2-3; 11 nucleotides match TRBD2. CDR3 size: 18 residues. Unmatched junction bases numbered 14, after V lost 5 bases and J lost 4 bases. The germline V gene has CDR1 LGHNT and CDR2 FRNRAP. CDR3 sequence (DNA): TGTGCTAGTGGTCCCCAAGACCCCTTAGCGGGAGGGCCAGATACGCAGTATTTT. Translation gives CASGPQDPLAGGPDTQYF.

The rearrangement uses TRBV10-3 and TRBJ1-5, with D maybe TRBD1 (5 bases). Trimming removed 0 bases at V and 2 bases at J, with 14 bases between. Germline V gene data show CDR1 as ENHRY and CDR2 as SYGVKD. The CDR3 is 17 amino acids. CDR3 DNA sequence: TGTGCCATCAGTGAGTCGGGCAGGGCCCGTGGCAATCAGCCCCAGCATTTT. Amino acid sequence: CAISESGRARGNQPQHF.

This chain links TRBV5-4 with TRBJ1-1; 10 nucleotides agree with TRBD1. Germline assignment: CDR1 SGHNT and CDR2 YYREEE (reference sequence). This CDR3 is 14 amino acids long. The ends lost 4 bases at V and 4 bases at J; junction bases unmatched: 4. CDR3: CASSRDRGGTEAFF. For the CDR3, the DNA is TGTGCCAGCAGCCGGGACAGGGGAGGCACTGAAGCTTTCTTT. Based on the CDR3 plus reference TRBV5-4 and TRBJ1-1, the full variable domain is ETGVTQSPTHLIKTRGQQVTLRCSSQSGHNTVSWYQQALGQGPQFIFQYYREEENGRGNFPPRFSGLQFPNYSSELNVNALELDDSALYLCASSRDRGGTEAFFGQGTRLTVV.

CDR3 coding DNA: TGCGCCAGCAGCCGAACAGCGGGAGGGAGCTCCTACGAGCAGTACTTC. It codes for CASSRTAGGSSYEQYF. The V call is TRBV4-1, the J call TRBJ2-7; 10 positions agree with TRBD2. Germline assignment: CDR1 MGHRA and CDR2 YSYEKL. CDR3 size: 16 residues. Unmatched junction bases numbered 6, after V lost 4 bases and J lost 0 bases.

The chain joins TRBV15 to TRBJ1-1; a weak D match, TRBD1 (5 bases). Germline CDR1 reads LNHNV; CDR2 reads YYDKDF (reference sequence). The CDR3 covers 14 residues. The V end lost 1 base, the J end lost 1 base, and 7 bases lay between the germline ends. CDR3 sequence: CATSRGRENTEAFF. The CDR3 DNA is TGTGCCACCAGCAGAGGCAGGGAGAACACTGAAGCTTTCTTT.

The chain has TRBV29-1 and TRBJ2-7; tentatively, D is TRBD2 (6 bases). This CDR3 region has 13 residues. From germline, CDR1 is SQVTM and CDR2 ANQGSEA. Trimming cost V 3 bases and J 4 bases, with 13 bases left between them. The CDR3 is CSVEEGLPYEQYF. CDR3 sequence (DNA): TGCAGCGTTGAGGAGGGACTTCCTTACGAGCAGTACTTC.

This clone was detected only once. This chain uses TRBV6-1 with TRBJ1-1, with D unresolved. In germline, CDR1 is MNHNS, CDR2 SASEGT. V was pared by 4 bases and J by 4 bases, with 7 bases between. This CDR3 comprises 12 residues. The CDR3: CASSAGSTEAFF. CDR3 in DNA: TGTGCCAGCAGTGCGGGGAGCACTGAAGCTTTCTTT.

The chain combines TRBV10-1 with TRBJ2-7, with TRBD2 identical over 12 bases. V gave up 2 bases and J gave up 6 bases; unmatched junction bases: 2. The germline V gene encodes CDR1 WNHNN and CDR2 SYGVQD (reference sequence). The CDR3 has 14 residues. CDR3 sequence reads: CASSEGLAGSEQYF. CDR3 coding DNA: TGCGCCAGCAGTGAGGGACTAGCGGGATCCGAGCAGTACTTC.

This clone came up once. The chain is built from TRBV28 and TRBJ2-7, with TRBD2 matching 12 bases. CDR1 is MDHEN and CDR2 is SYDVKM in the germline V gene. V was pared by 7 bases and J by 4 bases, with 5 bases of the junction left unmatched. CDR3 length equals 14 residues. For the CDR3, the DNA is TGTGCCAGCACCCCCGGACTAGCGGGGTACGAGCAGTACTTC. Amino acid sequence: CASTPGLAGYEQYF.

The chain has TRBV4-1 and TRBJ1-5; no firm D call. The CDR3 covers 17 residues. The V gene lost 4 bases and the J gene lost 4 bases, with 20 bases spanning the gap. Germline assignment: CDR1 MGHRA and CDR2 YSYEKL. The CDR3 nucleotides read TGCGCCAGCAGCCGCGTCACGACCGGAGGCCCGAATCAGCCCCAGCATTTT. This gives the protein CASSRVTTGGPNQPQHF.

The chain has TRBV9 and TRBJ1-3, with 7 bases identical to TRBD1. This CDR3 contains 15 residues. The V segment lost 5 bases and the J segment 4 bases; nucleotides outside the gene matches: 9. The germline V gene encodes CDR1 SGDLS and CDR2 YYNGEE. CDR3 region: CASSQTGSNGNTIYF. CDR3 DNA sequence: TGTGCCAGCAGTCAGACAGGGAGCAACGGAAACACCATATATTTT. Full variable domain (missing parts from reference TRBV9 and TRBJ1-3): DSGVTQTPKHLITATGQRVTLRCSPRSGDLSVYWYQQSLDQGLQFLIQYYNGEERAKGNILERFSAQQFPDLHSELNLSSLELGDSALYFCASSQTGSNGNTIYFGEGSWLTVV.

The chain uses TRBV19 and TRBJ1-1; a possible D gene is TRBD1 (6 bases). V was clipped by 3 bases and J by 11 bases, with 16 bases between them. The germline gives CDR1 LNHDA, CDR2 SQIVND (reference sequence). This CDR3 has 13 residues. CDR3 nucleotides: TGTGCCAGTAGTATGATCGACAGGCCGAGCGCTTTCTTT. The encoded protein is CASSMIDRPSAFF. Based on the CDR3 plus reference TRBV19 and TRBJ1-1, the full variable domain is DGGITQSPKYLFRKEGQNVTLSCEQNLNHDAMYWYRQDPGQGLRLIYYSQIVNDFQKGDIAEGYSVSREKKESFPLTVTSAQKNPTAFYLCASSMIDRPSAFFGQGTRLTVV.

In regard to this clone: A read error may account for a junction end that differs from germline. This chain connects TRBV10-2 to TRBJ2-1; the D is unclear. Germline-derived CDR1 and CDR2 are WSHSY and SAAADI. CDR3 size: 13 residues. CDR3 loop: CASSPDSDNEQFF. CDR3 in DNA: TGCGCCAGCAGTCCAGACTCCGACAATGAGCAGTTCTTC.

This clone has a handful of counts. This sequence joins TRBV18 and TRBJ2-7; D is possibly TRBD1 (6 bases). The V gene's germline CDR1 is KGHSH and CDR2 LQKENI. CDR3 size: 14 residues. V shed 2 bases and J shed 6 bases, with 14 bases lying between them. The CDR3 sequence is CASSPGGVEGEQYF. The CDR3 nucleotides read TGTGCCAGCTCACCAGGGGGCGTAGAGGGCGAGCAGTACTTC.

The chain links TRBV29-1 to TRBJ1-1; a possible D gene is TRBD1 (5 bases). Germline-derived CDR1 and CDR2 are SQVTM and ANQGSEA. This CDR3 comprises 14 residues. V was trimmed by 6 bases and J by 1 base, leaving 15 bases between them. The CDR3 sequence is CSVRYGGANTEAFF. CDR3 nucleotides: TGCAGCGTCCGCTACGGAGGGGCGAACACTGAAGCTTTCTTT.

The chain uses TRBV5-1 and TRBJ2-7, with 9 bases aligning to TRBD1. The CDR3 is 16 residues long. Germline CDR1 SGHRS, CDR2 YFSETQ. Germline trimming cut 3 bases from V and 4 bases from J; bases unmatched to any gene: 11. CDR3 DNA: TGCGCCAGCAGCTCCACAACAGGGGGCGCGATTTACGAGCAGTACTTC. This sequence encodes CASSSTTGGAIYEQYF.

The CDR3 loop is CASSIGWLYEQYF. Here the CDR3 DNA reads TGTGCCAGTAGTATCGGGTGGTTGTACGAGCAGTACTTC. The J gene is TRBJ2-7, the V gene TRBV19; D gene unclear. The V end was cut by 3 bases, the J end by 4 bases, with 10 bases between. Germline-derived CDR1 and CDR2 are LNHDA and SQIVND (reference sequence). The CDR3 has 13 residues.

Only one count was recorded for this clone. The chain links TRBV28 to TRBJ1-1; 7 bases map to TRBD1. The CDR3 totals 15 residues. V shed 5 bases, J shed 7 bases, and the junction held 13 bases outside the gene matches. The germline V gene encodes CDR1 MDHEN and CDR2 SYDVKM. The CDR3 DNA reads TGTGCCAGCAGTACCTTATTAGGGGGCGCGGGTGAAGCTTTCTTT. Protein product: CASSTLLGGAGEAFF.

This clone was seen a handful of times. The chain couples TRBV6-1 to TRBJ1-5; the D is unclear. The germline V gene encodes CDR1 MNHNS and CDR2 SASEGT. Trimming left V 1 base short and J 5 bases short, with 12 bases between. This CDR3 contains 15 residues. The CDR3 nucleotides are TGTGCCAGCAGTGAAGATCAGGCCCCTTATCAGCCCCAGCATTTT. Translated, it gives CASSEDQAPYQPQHF.

The sample holds a few counts of this clone. V is TRBV6-5 and J is TRBJ2-3, with 8 bases aligning to TRBD1. The CDR3 consists of 15 residues. The V gene end was trimmed by 6 bases and the J gene end by 0 bases; junction bases not matched to a gene: 5. Germline assignment: CDR1 MNHEY and CDR2 SVGAGI. CDR3 sequence reads: CASSLQGGSTDTQYF. As DNA, the CDR3 is TGTGCCAGCAGCCTACAGGGGGGAAGCACAGATACGCAGTATTTT.

The chain recombines TRBV19 with TRBJ2-3; 9 nucleotides align to TRBD2. V lost 2 bases, J lost 5 bases, and 8 bases stayed unmatched. The CDR3 totals 16 residues. Germline CDR1 is LNHDA and CDR2 is SQIVND (reference sequence). CDR3 sequence reads: CASSILAGMPVDTQYF. CDR3 DNA: TGTGCCAGTAGTATACTAGCGGGAATGCCCGTAGATACGCAGTATTTT.

This clone was picked up one time. This chain uses TRBV7-3 with TRBJ2-1; 10 bases agree with TRBD2. The trim removed 6 bases at V and 3 bases at J, leaving 5 bases unmatched. Per germline, CDR1 SGHTA and CDR2 FQGTGA. CDR3 length: 15 residues. CDR3 loop: CASSSGTSDYNEQFF. The CDR3, as DNA: TGTGCCAGCAGTTCCGGGACTAGCGACTACAATGAGCAGTTCTTC.

CDR3 DNA sequence: TGTGCCAGCAGCTTGGCAGCGGGAAAGAACAATGAGCAGTTCTTC. Its protein is CASSLAAGKNNEQFF. The chain combines TRBV5-6 with TRBJ2-1; 7 bases are a match to TRBD2. The CDR3 runs to 15 residues. Per germline, CDR1 SGHDT and CDR2 YYEEEE. Trimming removed 0 bases from V and 5 bases from J; junction bases left unmatched: 5.

The rearrangement links TRBV2 to TRBJ1-2; 7 nucleotides line up with TRBD1. The CDR3 is 15 residues long. Germline assignment: CDR1 SNHLY and CDR2 FYNNEI. V lost 5 bases and J lost 4; bases outside the gene matches: 10. The CDR3 DNA reads as TGTGCCAGCAGTCTGGAGAAGGGGGCTAGCTATGGCTACACCTTC. The encoded protein is CASSLEKGASYGYTF.

The J gene is TRBJ1-4, the V gene TRBV19; a weak D match, TRBD1 (5 bases). The V end was cut by 6 bases, the J end by 3 bases, with 14 bases between. This CDR3 contains 15 residues. Germline assignment: CDR1 LNHDA and CDR2 SQIVND (reference sequence). This CDR3 is CASRLAGGANEKLFF. In DNA, the CDR3 is TGTGCCAGTAGATTGGCGGGGGGGGCTAATGAAAAACTGTTTTTT.

The V call is TRBV10-2, the J call TRBJ2-1; 11 nucleotides agree with TRBD2. J gave up 4 bases and V 7 bases, and 3 bases lay outside the gene matches. Germline CDR1 and CDR2: WSHSY and SAAADI. The CDR3 loop spans 14 amino acids. CDR3 sequence reads: CASKTSGKYNEQFF. In DNA form, the CDR3 reads TGCGCCAGCAAGACTAGCGGGAAATACAATGAGCAGTTCTTC.